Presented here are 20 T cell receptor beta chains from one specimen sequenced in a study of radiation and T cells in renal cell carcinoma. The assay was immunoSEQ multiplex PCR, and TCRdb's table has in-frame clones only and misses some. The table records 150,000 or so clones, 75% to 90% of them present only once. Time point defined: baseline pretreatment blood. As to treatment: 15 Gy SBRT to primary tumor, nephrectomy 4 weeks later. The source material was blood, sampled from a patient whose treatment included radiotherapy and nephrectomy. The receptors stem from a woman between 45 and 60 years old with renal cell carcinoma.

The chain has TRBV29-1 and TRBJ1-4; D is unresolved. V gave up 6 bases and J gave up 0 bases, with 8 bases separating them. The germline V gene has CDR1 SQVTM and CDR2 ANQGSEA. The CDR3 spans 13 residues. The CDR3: CSVGPSTNEKLFF. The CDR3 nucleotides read TGCAGCGTCGGACCGTCAACTAATGAAAAACTGTTTTTT. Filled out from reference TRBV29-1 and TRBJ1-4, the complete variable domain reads SAVISQKPSRDICQRGTSLTIQCQVDSQVTMMFWYRQQPGQSLTLIATANQGSEATYESGFVIDKFPISRPNLTFSTLTVSNMSPEDSSIYLCSVGPSTNEKLFFGSGTQLSVL.

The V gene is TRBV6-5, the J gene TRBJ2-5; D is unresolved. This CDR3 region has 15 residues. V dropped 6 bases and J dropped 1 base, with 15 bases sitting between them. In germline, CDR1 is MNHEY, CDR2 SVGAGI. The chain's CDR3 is CASSYAEQIQETQYF. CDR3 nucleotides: TGTGCCAGCAGCTACGCCGAGCAGATCCAAGAGACCCAGTACTTC.

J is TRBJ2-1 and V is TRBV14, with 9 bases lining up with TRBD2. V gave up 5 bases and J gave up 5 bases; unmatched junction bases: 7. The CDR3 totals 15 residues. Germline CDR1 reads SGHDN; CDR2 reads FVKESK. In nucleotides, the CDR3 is TGTGCCAGCAGCTGGAGCGGGAGGCGTAACAATGAGCAGTTCTTC. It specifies CASSWSGRRNNEQFF.

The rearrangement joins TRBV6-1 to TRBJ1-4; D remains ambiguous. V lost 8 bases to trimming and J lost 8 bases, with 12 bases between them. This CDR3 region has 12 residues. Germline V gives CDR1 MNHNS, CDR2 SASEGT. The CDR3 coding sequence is TGTGCCAGCGGCATGGGTCCGGAAAAACTGTTTTTT. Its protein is CASGMGPEKLFF.

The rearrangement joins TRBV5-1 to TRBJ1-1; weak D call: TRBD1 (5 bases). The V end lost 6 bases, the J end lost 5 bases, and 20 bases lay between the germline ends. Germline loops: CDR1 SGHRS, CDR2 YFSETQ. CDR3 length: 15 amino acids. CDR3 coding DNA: TGCGCCAGCAACCCGACCCGGGACGGGAGGACTGAAGCTTTCTTT. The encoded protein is CASNPTRDGRTEAFF.

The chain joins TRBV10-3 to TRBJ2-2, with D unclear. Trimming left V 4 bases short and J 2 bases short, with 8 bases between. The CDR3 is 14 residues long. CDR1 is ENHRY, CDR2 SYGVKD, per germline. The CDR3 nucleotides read TGTGCCATCAGTGGGAACAGTAACACCGGGGAGCTGTTTTTT. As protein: CAISGNSNTGELFF.

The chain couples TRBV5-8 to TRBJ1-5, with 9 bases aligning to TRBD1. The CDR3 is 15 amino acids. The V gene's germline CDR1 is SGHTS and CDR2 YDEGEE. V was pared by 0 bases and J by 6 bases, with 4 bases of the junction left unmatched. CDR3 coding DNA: TGTGCCAGCAGCTTGGGGGGACAGGGCAGTCAGCCCCAGCATTTT. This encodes CASSLGGQGSQPQHF.

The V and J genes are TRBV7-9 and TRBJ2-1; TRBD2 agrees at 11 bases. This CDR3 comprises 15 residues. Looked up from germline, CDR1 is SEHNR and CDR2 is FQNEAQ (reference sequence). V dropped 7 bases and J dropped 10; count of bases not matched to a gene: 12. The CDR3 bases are TGTGCCAGCACCTTCCTTAGCGGGGGGGCGGAGGAGCAGTTCTTC. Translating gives CASTFLSGGAEEQFF.

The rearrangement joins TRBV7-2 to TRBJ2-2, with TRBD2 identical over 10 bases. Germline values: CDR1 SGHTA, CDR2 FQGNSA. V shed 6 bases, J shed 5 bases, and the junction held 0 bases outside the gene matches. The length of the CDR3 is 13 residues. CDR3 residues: CASRTSGTGELFF. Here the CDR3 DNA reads TGTGCCAGCAGGACTAGCGGGACCGGGGAGCTGTTTTTT.

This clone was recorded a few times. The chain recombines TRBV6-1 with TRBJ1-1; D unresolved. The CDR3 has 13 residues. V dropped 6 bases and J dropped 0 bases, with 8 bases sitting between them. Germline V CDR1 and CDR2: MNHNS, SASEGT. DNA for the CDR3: TGTGCCAGCAGACCGATGATGAACACTGAAGCTTTCTTT. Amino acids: CASRPMMNTEAFF.

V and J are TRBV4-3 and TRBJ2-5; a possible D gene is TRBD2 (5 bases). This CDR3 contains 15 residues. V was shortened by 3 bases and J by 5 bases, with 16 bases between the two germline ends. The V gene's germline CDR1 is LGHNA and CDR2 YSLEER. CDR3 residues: CASSQGEGEIETQYF. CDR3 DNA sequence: TGCGCCAGCAGCCAGGGCGAGGGAGAAATTGAGACCCAGTACTTC.

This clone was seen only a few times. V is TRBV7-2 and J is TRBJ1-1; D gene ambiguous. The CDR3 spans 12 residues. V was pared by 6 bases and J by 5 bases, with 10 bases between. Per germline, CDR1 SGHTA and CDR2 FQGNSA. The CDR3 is CASSPLWTEAFF. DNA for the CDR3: TGTGCCAGCAGTCCCCTCTGGACTGAAGCTTTCTTT.

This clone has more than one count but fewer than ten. This CDR3 reads CASSPGDRGPLGYTF. CDR3 DNA sequence: TGTGCCAGCTCACCAGGGGACAGGGGGCCCCTTGGCTACACCTTC. This sequence joins TRBV18 and TRBJ1-2, with 12 bases that match TRBD1. V was pared by 2 bases and J by 7 bases, with 5 bases of the junction left unmatched. Germline V gene sequence: CDR1 KGHSH, CDR2 LQKENI. This CDR3 is 15 amino acids long.

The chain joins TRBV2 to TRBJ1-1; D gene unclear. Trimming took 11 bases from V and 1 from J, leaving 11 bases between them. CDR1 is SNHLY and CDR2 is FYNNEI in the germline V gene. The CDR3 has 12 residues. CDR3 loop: CAGDRGNTEAFF. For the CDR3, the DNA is TGTGCCGGAGACCGGGGGAACACTGAAGCTTTCTTT.

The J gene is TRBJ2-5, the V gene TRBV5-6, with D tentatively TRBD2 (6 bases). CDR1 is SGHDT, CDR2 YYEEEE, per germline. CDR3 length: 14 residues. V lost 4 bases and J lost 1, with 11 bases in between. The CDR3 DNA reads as TGTGCCAGCAGCGCGGGGACGATCCAAGAGACCCAGTACTTC. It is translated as CASSAGTIQETQYF. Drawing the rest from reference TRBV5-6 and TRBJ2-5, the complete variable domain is DAGVTQSPTHLIKTRGQQVTLRCSPKSGHDTVSWYQQALGQGPQFIFQYYEEEERQRGNFPDRFSGHQFPNYSSELNVNALLLGDSALYLCASSAGTIQETQYFGPGTRLLVL.

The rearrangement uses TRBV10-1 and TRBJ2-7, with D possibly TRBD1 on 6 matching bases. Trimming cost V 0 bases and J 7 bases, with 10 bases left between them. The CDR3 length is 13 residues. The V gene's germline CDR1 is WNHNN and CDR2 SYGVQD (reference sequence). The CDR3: CASSESGASEQYF. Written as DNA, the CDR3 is TGCGCCAGCAGTGAGTCGGGGGCATCTGAGCAGTACTTC.

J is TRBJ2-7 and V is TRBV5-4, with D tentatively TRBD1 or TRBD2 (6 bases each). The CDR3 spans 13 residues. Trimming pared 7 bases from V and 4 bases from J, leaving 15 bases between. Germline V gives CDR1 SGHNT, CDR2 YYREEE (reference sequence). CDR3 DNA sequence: TGTGCCAGCCGCGACGGAGGGGGATACGAGCAGTACTTC. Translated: CASRDGGGYEQYF. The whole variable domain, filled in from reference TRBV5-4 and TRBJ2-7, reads ETGVTQSPTHLIKTRGQQVTLRCSSQSGHNTVSWYQQALGQGPQFIFQYYREEENGRGNFPPRFSGLQFPNYSSELNVNALELDDSALYLCASRDGGGYEQYFGPGTRLTVT.

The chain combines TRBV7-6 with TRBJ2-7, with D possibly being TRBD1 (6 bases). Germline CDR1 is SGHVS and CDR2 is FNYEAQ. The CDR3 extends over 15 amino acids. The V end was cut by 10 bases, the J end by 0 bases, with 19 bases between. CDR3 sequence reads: CATRQMGHPSYEQYF. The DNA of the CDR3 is TGTGCCACCCGTCAAATGGGACACCCCTCCTACGAGCAGTACTTC.

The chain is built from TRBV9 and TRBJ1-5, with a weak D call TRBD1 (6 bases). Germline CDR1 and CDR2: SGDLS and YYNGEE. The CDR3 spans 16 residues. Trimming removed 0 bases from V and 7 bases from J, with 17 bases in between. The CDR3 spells CASSVGPEGGGQPQHF. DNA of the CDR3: TGTGCCAGCAGCGTAGGCCCGGAGGGGGGCGGCCAGCCCCAGCATTTT.

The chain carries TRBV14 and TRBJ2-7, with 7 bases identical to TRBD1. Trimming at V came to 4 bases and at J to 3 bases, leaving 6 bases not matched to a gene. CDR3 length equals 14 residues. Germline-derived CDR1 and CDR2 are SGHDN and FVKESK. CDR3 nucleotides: TGTGCCAGCAGCCTATCGACAGGGAGCTACGAGCAGTACTTC. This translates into CASSLSTGSYEQYF.